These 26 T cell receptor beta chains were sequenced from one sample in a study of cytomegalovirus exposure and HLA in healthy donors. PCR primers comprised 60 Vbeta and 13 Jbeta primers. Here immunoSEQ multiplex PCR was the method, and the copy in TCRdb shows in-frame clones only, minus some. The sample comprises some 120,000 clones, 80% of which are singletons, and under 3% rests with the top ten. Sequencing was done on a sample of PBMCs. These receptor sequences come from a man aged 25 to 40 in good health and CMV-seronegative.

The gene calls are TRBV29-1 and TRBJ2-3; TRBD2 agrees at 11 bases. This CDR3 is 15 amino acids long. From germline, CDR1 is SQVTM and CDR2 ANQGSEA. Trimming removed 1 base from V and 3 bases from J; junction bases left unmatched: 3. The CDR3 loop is CSVEVSSGRTDTQYF. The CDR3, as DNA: TGCAGCGTTGAAGTCTCTAGCGGGAGGACAGATACGCAGTATTTT.

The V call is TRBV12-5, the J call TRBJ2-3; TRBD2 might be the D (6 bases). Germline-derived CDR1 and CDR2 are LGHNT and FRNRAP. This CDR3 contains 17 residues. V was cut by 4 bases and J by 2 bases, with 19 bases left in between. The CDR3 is CASGWAAHRLDTDTQYF. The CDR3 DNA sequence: TGTGCTAGTGGTTGGGCGGCCCACAGACTAGACACAGATACGCAGTATTTT.

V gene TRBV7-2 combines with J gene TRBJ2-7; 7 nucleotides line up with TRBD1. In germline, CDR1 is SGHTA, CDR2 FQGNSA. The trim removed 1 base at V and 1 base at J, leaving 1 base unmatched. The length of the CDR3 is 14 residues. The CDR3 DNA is TGTGCCAGCAGCTTAGGGACAGGATCCTACGAGCAGTACTTC. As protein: CASSLGTGSYEQYF.

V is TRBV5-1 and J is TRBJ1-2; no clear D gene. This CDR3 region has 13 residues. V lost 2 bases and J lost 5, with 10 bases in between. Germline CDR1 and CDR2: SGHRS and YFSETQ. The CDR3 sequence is CASSFGGRYGYTF. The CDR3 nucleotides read TGCGCCAGCAGCTTCGGAGGACGGTATGGCTACACCTTC.

Written as DNA, the CDR3 is TGTGCCAGTAGTATTGCAGGGGTGGACACCGGGGAGCTGTTTTTT. As protein: CASSIAGVDTGELFF. The genes are TRBV19 and TRBJ2-2; D possibly corresponds to TRBD1 (6 bases). The length of the CDR3 is 15 residues. From germline, CDR1 is LNHDA and CDR2 SQIVND (reference sequence). Trimming pared 3 bases from V and 3 bases from J, leaving 11 bases between.

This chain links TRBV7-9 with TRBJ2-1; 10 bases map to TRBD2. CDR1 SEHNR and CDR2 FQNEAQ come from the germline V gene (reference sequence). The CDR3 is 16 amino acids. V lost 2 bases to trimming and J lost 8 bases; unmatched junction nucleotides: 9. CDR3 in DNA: TGTGCCAGCAGCTTAAGTTCTAGCGGGAGTGGGGATGAGCAGTTCTTC. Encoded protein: CASSLSSSGSGDEQFF. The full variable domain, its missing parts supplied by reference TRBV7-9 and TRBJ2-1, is DTGVSQNPRHKITKRGQNVTFRCDPISEHNRLYWYRQTLGQGPEFLTYFQNEAQLEKSRLLSDRFSAERPKGSFSTLEIQRTEQGDSAMYLCASSLSSSGSGDEQFFGPGTRLTVL.

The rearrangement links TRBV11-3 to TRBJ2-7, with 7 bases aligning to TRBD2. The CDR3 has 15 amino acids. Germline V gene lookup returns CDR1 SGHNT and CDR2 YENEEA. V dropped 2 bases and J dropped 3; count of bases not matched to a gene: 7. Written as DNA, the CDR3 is TGTGCCAGCAGCTTATATAGCAGCGGGAACTACGAGCAGTACTTC. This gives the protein CASSLYSSGNYEQYF.

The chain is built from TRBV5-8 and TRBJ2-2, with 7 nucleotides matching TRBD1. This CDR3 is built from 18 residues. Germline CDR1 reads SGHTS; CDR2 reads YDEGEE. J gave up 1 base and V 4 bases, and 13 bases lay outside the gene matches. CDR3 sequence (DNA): TGTGCCAGCAGCGCCCTAAAGATGGGGACAGAGAACACCGGGGAGCTGTTTTTT. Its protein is CASSALKMGTENTGELFF.

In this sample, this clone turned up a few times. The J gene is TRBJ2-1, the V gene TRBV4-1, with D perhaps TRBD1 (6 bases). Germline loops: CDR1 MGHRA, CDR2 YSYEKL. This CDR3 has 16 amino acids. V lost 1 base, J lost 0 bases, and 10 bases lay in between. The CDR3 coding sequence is TGCGCCAGCAGCCAAGCTGCACAGGGCTCCTACAATGAGCAGTTCTTC. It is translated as CASSQAAQGSYNEQFF.

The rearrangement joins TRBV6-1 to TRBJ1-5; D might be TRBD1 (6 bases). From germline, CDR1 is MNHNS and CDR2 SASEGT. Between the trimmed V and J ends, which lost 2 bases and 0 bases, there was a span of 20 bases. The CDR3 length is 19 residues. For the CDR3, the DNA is TGTGCCAGCAGTGAACAACCTACAGGGACCCACGATAGCAATCAGCCCCAGCATTTT. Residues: CASSEQPTGTHDSNQPQHF.

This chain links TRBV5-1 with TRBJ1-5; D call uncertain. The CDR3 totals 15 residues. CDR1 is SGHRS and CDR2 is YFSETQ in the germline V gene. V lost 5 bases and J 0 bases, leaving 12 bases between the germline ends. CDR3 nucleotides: TGCGCCAGCAGGCCCCTAGGAGATAGCAATCAGCCCCAGCATTTT. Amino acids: CASRPLGDSNQPQHF.

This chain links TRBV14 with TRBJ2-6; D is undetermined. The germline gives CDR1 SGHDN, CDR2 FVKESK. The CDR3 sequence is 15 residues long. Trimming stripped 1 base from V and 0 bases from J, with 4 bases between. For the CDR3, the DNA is TGTGCCAGCAGCCAAGTTAACTCTGGGGCCAACGTCCTGACTTTC. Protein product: CASSQVNSGANVLTF.

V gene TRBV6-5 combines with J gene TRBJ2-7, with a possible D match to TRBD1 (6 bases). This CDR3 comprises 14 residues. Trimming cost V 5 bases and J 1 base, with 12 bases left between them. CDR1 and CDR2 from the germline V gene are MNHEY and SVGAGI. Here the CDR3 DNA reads TGTGCCAGCAGTCCGGACAGCCTATCCTACGAGCAGTACTTC. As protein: CASSPDSLSYEQYF.

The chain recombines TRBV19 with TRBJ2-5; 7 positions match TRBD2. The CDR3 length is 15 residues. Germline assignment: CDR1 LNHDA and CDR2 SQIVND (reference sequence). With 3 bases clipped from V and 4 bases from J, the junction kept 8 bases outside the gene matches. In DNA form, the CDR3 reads TGTGCCAGTAGTATTTTTGGGCGGGAGCGAGAGACCCAGTACTTC. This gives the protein CASSIFGRERETQYF.

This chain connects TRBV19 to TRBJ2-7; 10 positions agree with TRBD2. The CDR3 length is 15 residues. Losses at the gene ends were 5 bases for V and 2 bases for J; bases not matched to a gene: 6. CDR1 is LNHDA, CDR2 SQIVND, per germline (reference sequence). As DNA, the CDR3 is TGTGCCAGTAGTTGGGGACTAGCGCCCCCCTACGAGCAGTACTTC. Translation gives CASSWGLAPPYEQYF.

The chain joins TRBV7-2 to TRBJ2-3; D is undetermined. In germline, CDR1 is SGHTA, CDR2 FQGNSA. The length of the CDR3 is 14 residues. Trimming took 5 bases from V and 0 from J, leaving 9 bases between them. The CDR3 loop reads CASSPRISTDTQYF. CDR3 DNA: TGTGCCAGCAGCCCCCGTATTAGCACAGATACGCAGTATTTT.

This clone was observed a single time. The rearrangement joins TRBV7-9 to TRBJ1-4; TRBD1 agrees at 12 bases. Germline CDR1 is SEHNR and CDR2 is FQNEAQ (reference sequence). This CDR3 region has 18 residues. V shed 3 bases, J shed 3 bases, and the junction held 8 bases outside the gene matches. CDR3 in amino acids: CASSLGTGGSEANEKLFF. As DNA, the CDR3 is TGTGCCAGCAGCTTGGGGACAGGGGGCAGTGAGGCTAATGAAAAACTGTTTTTT.

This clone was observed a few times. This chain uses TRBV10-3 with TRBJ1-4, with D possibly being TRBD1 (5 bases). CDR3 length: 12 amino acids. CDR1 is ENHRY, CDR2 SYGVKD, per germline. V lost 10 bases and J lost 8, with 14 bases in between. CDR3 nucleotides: TGTGCCAGCCGGACGGAGGGGGAAAAACTGTTTTTT. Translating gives CASRTEGEKLFF.

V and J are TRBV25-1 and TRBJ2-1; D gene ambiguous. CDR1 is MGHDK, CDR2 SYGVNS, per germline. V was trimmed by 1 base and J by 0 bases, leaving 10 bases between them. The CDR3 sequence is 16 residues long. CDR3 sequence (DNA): TGTGCCAGCAGTGAATTAGACACCAGCTCCTACAATGAGCAGTTCTTC. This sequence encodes CASSELDTSSYNEQFF.

CDR3 nucleotides: TGTGCCAGCAGCTTGGATCCAGGGGCTGGAGGGGAGCTGTTTTTT. Protein product: CASSLDPGAGGELFF. The V gene is TRBV5-5, the J gene TRBJ2-2, with D tentatively TRBD1 (6 bases). The CDR3 loop spans 15 amino acids. Germline V lookup: CDR1 SGHKS, CDR2 YYEKEE (reference sequence). Trimming shortened V by 0 bases and J by 8 bases, and 14 bases separated the two germline ends.

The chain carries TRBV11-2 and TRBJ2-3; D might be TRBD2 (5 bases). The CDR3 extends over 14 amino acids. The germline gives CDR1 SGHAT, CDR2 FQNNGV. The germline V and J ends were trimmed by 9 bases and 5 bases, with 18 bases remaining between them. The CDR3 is CASTGYPTGDTQYF. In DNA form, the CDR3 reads TGTGCCAGTACGGGATACCCCACCGGAGATACGCAGTATTTT.

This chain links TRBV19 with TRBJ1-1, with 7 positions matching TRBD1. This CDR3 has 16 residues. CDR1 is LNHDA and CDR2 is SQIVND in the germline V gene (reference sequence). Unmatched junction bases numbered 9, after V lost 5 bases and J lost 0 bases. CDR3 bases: TGTGCCAGTAGTTTTCTGACAGGGCAAATGAACACTGAAGCTTTCTTT. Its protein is CASSFLTGQMNTEAFF.

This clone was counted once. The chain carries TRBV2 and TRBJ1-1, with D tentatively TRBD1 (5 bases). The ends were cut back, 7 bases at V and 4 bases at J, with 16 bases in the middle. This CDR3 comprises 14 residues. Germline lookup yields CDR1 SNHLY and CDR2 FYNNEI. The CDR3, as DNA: TGTGCCAGCACGGAGGGGTTTGATGCCACTGAAGCTTTCTTT. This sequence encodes CASTEGFDATEAFF.

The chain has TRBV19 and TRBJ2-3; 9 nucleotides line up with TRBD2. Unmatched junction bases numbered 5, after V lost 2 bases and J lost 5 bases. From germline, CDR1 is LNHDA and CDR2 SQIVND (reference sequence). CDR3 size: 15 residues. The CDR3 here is CASSIRILAGDTQYF. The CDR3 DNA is TGTGCCAGTAGTATAAGGATACTAGCGGGAGATACGCAGTATTTT. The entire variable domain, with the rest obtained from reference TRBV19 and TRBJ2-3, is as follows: DGGITQSPKYLFRKEGQNVTLSCEQNLNHDAMYWYRQDPGQGLRLIYYSQIVNDFQKGDIAEGYSVSREKKESFPLTVTSAQKNPTAFYLCASSIRILAGDTQYFGPGTRLTVL.

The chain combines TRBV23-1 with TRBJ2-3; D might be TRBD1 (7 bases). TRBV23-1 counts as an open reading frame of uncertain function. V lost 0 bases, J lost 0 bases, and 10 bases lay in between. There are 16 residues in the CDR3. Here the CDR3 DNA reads TGCGCCAGCAGTCAATCTCAGGGGGGTAGCACAGATACGCAGTATTTT. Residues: CASSQSQGGSTDTQYF.

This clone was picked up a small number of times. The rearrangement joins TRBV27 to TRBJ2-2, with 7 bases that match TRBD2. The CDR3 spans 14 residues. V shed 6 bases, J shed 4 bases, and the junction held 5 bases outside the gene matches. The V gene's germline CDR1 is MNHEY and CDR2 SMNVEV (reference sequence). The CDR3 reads CASSWTRGTGELFF. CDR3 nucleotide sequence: TGTGCCAGCAGCTGGACTAGAGGCACCGGGGAGCTGTTTTTT.